These 5 T cell receptor beta chains were all obtained from the same sample, sequenced in a study of blood T cells in healthy people across ages. Using a J-beta primer mix together with a sample-barcoded 5' primer, a second PCR was run for about 7 to 12 cycles. TCRdb itself ran the 5' RACE reads through MiXCR, one entry per CDR3 protein. The sample includes 600,000 to 850,000 distinct CDR3 sequences, 20% to 25% seen only once; the top ten take more than 8%. This sample was shared with a second study, whose subject was T cells of mothers and their children.

The sample was blood. The receptors derive from a boy aged 10-17 years in good health.

The gene calls are TRBV27 and TRBJ2-1, with D possibly matching TRBD2 (6 bases). The CDR3 covers 17 residues. Trimming stripped 5 bases from V and 1 base from J, with 18 bases between. Germline V gene lookup returns CDR1 MNHEY and CDR2 SMNVEV (reference sequence). The CDR3 coding sequence is TGTGCCAGCAGTCACCCGATTAGCGGCTATTCCTACAATGAGCAGTTCTTC. It translates to CASSHPISGYSYNEQFF.

Concerning this clonotype: Sequence at one end of the junction differs from germline and may be a read error. The V call is TRBV5-1, the J call TRBJ2-5; D could derive from TRBD1 or TRBD2 (5 bases each). The J call may be in error: the DNA end matches TRBJ2-7 better. CDR1 SGHRS and CDR2 YFSETQ come from the germline V gene. The CDR3 consists of 13 residues. The CDR3 nucleotides read TGCGCCGGCAGCTTTGGGGGAGCCTACGAGCAGTACTTC. Translation: CAGSFGGAYEQYF.

About this clonotype: At one of its ends the junction is not consistent with the germline gene, which may arise from a read error. The chain employs TRBV28 and TRBJ2-5; D is unclear. The J call may not be correct, given that the DNA end is closer to TRBJ2-7. CDR3 length: 13 amino acids. Germline CDR1 and CDR2: MDHEN and SYDVKM. CDR3: CASSSVLSYEQYF. Written as DNA, the CDR3 is TGTGCCAGTAGTTCGGTGCTATCCTACGAGCAGTACTTC.

The chain links TRBV10-3 to TRBJ2-2; unclear D gene. Germline V gene sequence: CDR1 ENHRY, CDR2 SYGVKD. This CDR3 has 14 residues. V was trimmed by 4 bases and J by 2 bases, leaving 8 bases between them. CDR3: CAISVNRNTGELFF. CDR3 coding DNA: TGTGCCATCAGTGTAAACCGCAACACCGGGGAGCTGTTTTTT.

This clonotype has at least ten counts. The chain has TRBV6-5 and TRBJ2-5, with 8 positions matching TRBD1. V shed 4 bases and J 9 bases; nucleotides not matched to a gene: 7. In germline, CDR1 is MNHEY, CDR2 SVGAGI. The CDR3 totals 13 residues. CDR3 sequence (DNA): TGTGCCAGCAGTTCGGGACAGGCTAGGGCCCAGTACTTC. Translating it yields CASSSGQARAQYF.